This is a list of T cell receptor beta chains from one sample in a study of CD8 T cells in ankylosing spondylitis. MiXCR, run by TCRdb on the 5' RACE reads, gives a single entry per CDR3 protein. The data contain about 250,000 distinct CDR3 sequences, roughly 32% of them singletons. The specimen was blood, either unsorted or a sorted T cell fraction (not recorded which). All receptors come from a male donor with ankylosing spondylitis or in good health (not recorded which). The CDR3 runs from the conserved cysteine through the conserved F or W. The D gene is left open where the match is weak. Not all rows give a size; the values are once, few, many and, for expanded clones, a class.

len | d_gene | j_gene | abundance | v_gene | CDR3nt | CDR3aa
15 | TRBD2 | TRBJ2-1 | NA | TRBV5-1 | TGCGCCAGCAGCTTGGCGGCGGGGGGGCCGTATGAGCAGTTCTTC | CASSLAAGGPYEQFF
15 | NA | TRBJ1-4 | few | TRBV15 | TGTGCCACCAGCAGAGATATGGGAGACAATGAAAAACTGTTTTTT | CATSRDMGDNEKLFF
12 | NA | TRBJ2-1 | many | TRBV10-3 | TGTGCCAGTGACACCGAAGGCAATGAGCAGTTCTTC | CASDTEGNEQFF
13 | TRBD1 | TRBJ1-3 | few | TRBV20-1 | TGCAGTGGACAGGGAGATCCTGGAAACACCATATATTTT | CSGQGDPGNTIYF
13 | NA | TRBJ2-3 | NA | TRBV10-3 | TGTGCCATCAGTGAGGGTTTAGCAGATACGCAGTATTTT | CAISEGLADTQYF
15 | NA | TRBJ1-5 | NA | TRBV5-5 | TGTGCCAGCAGCTTGGGGGGGTCGGTCGAGCTGCCCCAGCATTTT | CASSLGGSVELPQHF
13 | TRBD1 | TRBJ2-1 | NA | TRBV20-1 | TGCAGTGCTGGTGGACAGGGTGGGAATGAGCAGTTCTTC | CSAGGQGGNEQFF
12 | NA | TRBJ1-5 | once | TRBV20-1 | TGCAGTGCTGGAGTATCCCTGCGGCCCCATCATTTT | CSAGVSLRPHHF
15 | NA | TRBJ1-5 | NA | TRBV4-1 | TGCGCCAGCAGCCAAGGGACGGCTCCCAATCAGCCCCAGCATTTT | CASSQGTAPNQPQHF
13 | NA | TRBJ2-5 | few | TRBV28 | TGTGCCAGCAGTTTGGTTACACCCGGGACCCAGTACTTC | CASSLVTPGTQYF
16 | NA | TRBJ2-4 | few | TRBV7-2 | TGTGCCAGCAGCTTAGCTGGCCTTCTAGCCAAAAACATTCAGTACTTC | CASSLAGLLAKNIQYF
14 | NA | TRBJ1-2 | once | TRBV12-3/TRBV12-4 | TGTGCCAGCATCCTCGAGGGGCGCGCCTATGGCTACACCTTC | CASILEGRAYGYTF
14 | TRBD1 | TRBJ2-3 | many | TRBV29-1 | TGCAGCGTTAAAGGGACAGGGGATGCAGATACGCAGTATTTT | CSVKGTGDADTQYF
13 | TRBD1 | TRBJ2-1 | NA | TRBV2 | TGTGCCAGCAGCACAGGACAGGGCCATGAGCAGTTCTTC | CASSTGQGHEQFF
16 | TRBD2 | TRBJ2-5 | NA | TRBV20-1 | TGCAGTGCTAGAGATCTGCTAGCGGGGGGGCCGGAGACCCAGTACTTC | CSARDLLAGGPETQYF
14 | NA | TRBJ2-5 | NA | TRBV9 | TGTGCCAGCAGCCCCCAGACCAGGGGTGAGACCCAGTACTTC | CASSPQTRGETQYF
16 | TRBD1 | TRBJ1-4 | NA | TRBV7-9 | TGTGCCAGCAGCCCCAGCAACAGGGGAGGGCGTGAAAAACTGTTTTTT | CASSPSNRGGREKLFF
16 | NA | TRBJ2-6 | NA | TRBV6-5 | TGTGCCAGCAGTTACTTCAGGGTTGCTGGGGCCAACGTCCTGACTTTC | CASSYFRVAGANVLTF
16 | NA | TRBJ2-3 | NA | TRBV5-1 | TGCGCCAGCAGCTTCCGGGGGCAGGAACTCACAGATACGCAGTATTTT | CASSFRGQELTDTQYF
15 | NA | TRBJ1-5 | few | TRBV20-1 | TGCAGTGCTAGCCCTGGGGCAGGTTACGATCAGCCCCAGCATTTT | CSASPGAGYDQPQHF
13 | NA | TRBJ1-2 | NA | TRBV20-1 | TGCAGTGCCGCGACAGCCGCGGTCTATGGCTACACCTTC | CSAATAAVYGYTF
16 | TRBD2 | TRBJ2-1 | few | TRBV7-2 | TGTGCCAGCAGCTTAAGGCGGGGGAGCTCCTACAATGAGCAGTTCTTC | CASSLRRGSSYNEQFF
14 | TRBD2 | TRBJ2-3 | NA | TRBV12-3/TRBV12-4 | TGTGCCAGCAGTTTCGGTGCGGGGGTGGATACGCAGTATTTT | CASSFGAGVDTQYF
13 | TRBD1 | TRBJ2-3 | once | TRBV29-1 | TGCAGCGTTGCGGGACAGGGCCCAGATACGCAGTATTTT | CSVAGQGPDTQYF
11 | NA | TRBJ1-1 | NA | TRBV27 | TGTGCCAGCACCGTGGTGACTGAAGCTTTCTTT | CASTVVTEAFF
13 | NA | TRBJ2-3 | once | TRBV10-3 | TGTGCCATCAGTGACGGGGACGCAGATACGCAGTATTTT | CAISDGDADTQYF
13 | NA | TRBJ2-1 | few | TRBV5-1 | TGCGCCAGCAGCCTGGTCGGGGACAATGAGCAGTTCTTC | CASSLVGDNEQFF
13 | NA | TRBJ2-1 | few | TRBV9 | TGTGCCAGCAGCGCGCAGGGAGACAATGAGCAGTTCTTC | CASSAQGDNEQFF
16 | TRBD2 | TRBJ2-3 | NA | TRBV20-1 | TGCAGTGCTAGAGATCTAGCGGGGGGGAACACAGATACGCAGTATTTT | CSARDLAGGNTDTQYF
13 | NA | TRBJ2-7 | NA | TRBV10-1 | TGCGCCAGCGGCCCGGGAGTGGGAGTAGAGCAGTACTTC | CASGPGVGVEQYF
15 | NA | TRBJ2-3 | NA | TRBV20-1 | TGCAGTGCTAGATACTCTTTGGGGATCACAGATACGCAGTATTTT | CSARYSLGITDTQYF
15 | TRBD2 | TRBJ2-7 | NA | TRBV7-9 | TGTGCCAGCAGCCACCTAGCGGGGGGCACTAACGAGCAGTACTTC | CASSHLAGGTNEQYF
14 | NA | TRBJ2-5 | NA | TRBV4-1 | TGCGCCAGCAGCCAAGATTCAAGGGGGGAGACCCAGTACTTC | CASSQDSRGETQYF
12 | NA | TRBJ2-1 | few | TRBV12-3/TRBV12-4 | TGTGCCAGCCATACTACCTACAATGAGCAGTTCTTC | CASHTTYNEQFF
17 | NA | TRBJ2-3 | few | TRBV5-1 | TGCGCCAGCAGCTTGGTACCCTTACGAATGGAGGTAGATACGCAGTATTTT | CASSLVPLRMEVDTQYF
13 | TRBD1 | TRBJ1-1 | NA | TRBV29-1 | TGCAGCGTTTTACAGGAGGGGGCCACTGAAGCTTTCTTT | CSVLQEGATEAFF
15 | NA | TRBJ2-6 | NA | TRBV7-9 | TGTGCCAGCAGCCCTGTTAGCTCTGGGGCCAACGTCCTGACTTTC | CASSPVSSGANVLTF
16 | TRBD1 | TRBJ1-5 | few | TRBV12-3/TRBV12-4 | TGTGCCAGCAGCGACAGGGGGCGACGGGGCAATCAGCCCCAGCATTTT | CASSDRGRRGNQPQHF
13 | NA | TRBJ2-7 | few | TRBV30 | TGTGCCTGGAGTAAGGGGCACTCCTACGAGCAGTACTTC | CAWSKGHSYEQYF
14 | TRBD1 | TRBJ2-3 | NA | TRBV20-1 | TGCAGTGCTACCAACGACAGGGGGCGGCATACGCAGTATTTT | CSATNDRGRHTQYF
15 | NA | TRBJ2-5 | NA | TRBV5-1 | TGCGCCAGCAGCTTGGGTTGGACACAACAAGAGACCCAGTACTTC | CASSLGWTQQETQYF
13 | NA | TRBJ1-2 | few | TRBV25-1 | TGTGCCAGCAGTGAGGGGACGGTCTATGGCTACACCTTC | CASSEGTVYGYTF
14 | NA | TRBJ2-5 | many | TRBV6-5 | TGTGCCAGCAGTTACTCCGTCCTAGCAGGGACCCAGTACTTC | CASSYSVLAGTQYF
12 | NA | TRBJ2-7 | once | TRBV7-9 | TGTGCCAGCAGCAGGGTTCCCTACGAGCAGTACTTC | CASSRVPYEQYF
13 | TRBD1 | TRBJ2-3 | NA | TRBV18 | TGTGCCAGCTCACCTTTGACAGGGATTACGCAGTATTTT | CASSPLTGITQYF
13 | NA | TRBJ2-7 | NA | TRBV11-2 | TGTGCCAGCAGCCCACACAGAACTTACGAGCAGTACTTC | CASSPHRTYEQYF
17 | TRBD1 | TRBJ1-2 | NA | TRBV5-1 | TGCGCCAGCAGCTTGGTTCCCCGACAGGGAGGGAACTATGGCTACACCTTC | CASSLVPRQGGNYGYTF
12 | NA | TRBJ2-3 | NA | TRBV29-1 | TGCAGCGTTGAGATTCCTAACCCTACGCAGTATTTT | CSVEIPNPTQYF
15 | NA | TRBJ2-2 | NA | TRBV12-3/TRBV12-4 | TGTGCCAGCAGTTCGAACACCAAGCCAGGCGCGGAGCTGTTTTTT | CASSSNTKPGAELFF
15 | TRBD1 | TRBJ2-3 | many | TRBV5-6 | TGTGCCAGCAGCTTGGGGACAGGACACACAGATACGCAGTATTTT | CASSLGTGHTDTQYF
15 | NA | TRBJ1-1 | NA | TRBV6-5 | TGTGCCAGCAGTTACTTGGGAACGACGAACACTGAAGCTTTCTTT | CASSYLGTTNTEAFF
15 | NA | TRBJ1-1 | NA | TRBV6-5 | TGTGCCAGCAGTTACGTTCCTGACAGTAACACTGAAGCTTTCTTT | CASSYVPDSNTEAFF
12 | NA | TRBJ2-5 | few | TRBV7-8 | TGTGCCAGCAGCTCGAGTGGGGGGAGTCAGTACTTC | CASSSSGGSQYF
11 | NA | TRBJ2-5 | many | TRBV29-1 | TGCAGCGTTGTGCCCCAAGAGACCCAGTACTTC | CSVVPQETQYF
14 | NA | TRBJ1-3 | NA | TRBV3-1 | TGTGCCAGCAGCCAACTCCGAACTGGAAACACCATATATTTT | CASSQLRTGNTIYF
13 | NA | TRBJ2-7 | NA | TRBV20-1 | TGCAGTGCTAGTGAGGACAGTACCTACGAGCAGTACTTC | CSASEDSTYEQYF
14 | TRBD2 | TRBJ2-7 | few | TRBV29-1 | TGCAGCGTTGGGGATCCTAGCGGTCACTACGAGCAGTACTTC | CSVGDPSGHYEQYF
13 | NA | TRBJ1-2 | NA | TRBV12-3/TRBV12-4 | TGTGCCAGCAGTTTAGGGAGAGGGGCCGGCTACACCTTC | CASSLGRGAGYTF
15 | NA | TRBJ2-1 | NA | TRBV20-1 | TGCAGTGCTAGAGGAGGGCAAAACGCGGGCAATGAGCAGTTCTTC | CSARGGQNAGNEQFF